The rows below give T cell receptor beta chains drawn from one sample of a study of OX40 agonist ivuxolimab in advanced cancers. The method was immunoSEQ multiplex PCR; TCRdb's version includes in-frame clones alone and lacks a portion of them. The profile covers fewer than 50,000 clones, with 92% appearing a single time and around 15% taken by the ten largest. The source material was CD4+ or CD8+ T cells sorted from blood, sampled in a trial of the OX40 agonist ivuxolimab. All receptors derive from an adult with an advanced solid tumor such as melanoma, head and neck, liver or kidney cancer. Both conserved end residues are part of each CDR3. Each record gives: D gene, J gene, clone size, V gene, CDR3 length, CDR3 protein, CDR3 DNA. The D gene is left open where the match is weak. Not all rows give a size; the values are once, few, many and, for expanded clones, a class.

D gene: TRBD1
J gene: TRBJ2-7
clone size: NA
V gene: TRBV7-9
CDR3 length: 16
CDR3 protein: CASSLRPGQGVREQYF
CDR3 DNA: TGTGCCAGCAGCTTAAGGCCAGGACAGGGCGTTCGGGAGCAGTACTTC

D gene: TRBD1
J gene: TRBJ1-2
clone size: NA
V gene: TRBV9
CDR3 length: 16
CDR3 protein: CASSVPDRADAGGYTF
CDR3 DNA: TGTGCCAGCAGCGTCCCGGACAGGGCCGATGCTGGTGGCTACACCTTC

D gene: NA
J gene: TRBJ2-6
clone size: NA
V gene: TRBV7-9
CDR3 length: 14
CDR3 protein: CASSPTAGANVLTF
CDR3 DNA: TGTGCCAGCAGCCCCACAGCTGGGGCCAACGTCCTGACTTTC

D gene: TRBD2
J gene: TRBJ2-1
clone size: NA
V gene: TRBV7-8
CDR3 length: 15
CDR3 protein: CASTRSGSFFNEQFF
CDR3 DNA: TGTGCCAGCACACGCAGCGGGAGTTTCTTCAATGAGCAGTTCTTC

D gene: NA
J gene: TRBJ1-2
clone size: few
V gene: TRBV9
CDR3 length: 13
CDR3 protein: CASSVGQSYGYTF
CDR3 DNA: TGTGCCAGCAGCGTAGGCCAGAGCTATGGCTACACCTTC

D gene: TRBD2
J gene: TRBJ2-1
clone size: NA
V gene: TRBV9
CDR3 length: 17
CDR3 protein: CASSVVGSGASYNEQFF
CDR3 DNA: TGTGCCAGCAGCGTAGTTGGTAGCGGGGCTTCCTACAATGAGCAGTTCTTC

D gene: NA
J gene: TRBJ1-1
clone size: NA
V gene: TRBV6-6
CDR3 length: 10
CDR3 protein: CASRLAEAFF
CDR3 DNA: TGTGCCAGCCGGCTGGCTGAAGCTTTCTTT

D gene: NA
J gene: TRBJ2-1
clone size: NA
V gene: TRBV7-9
CDR3 length: 13
CDR3 protein: CASSGQPYNEQFF
CDR3 DNA: TGTGCCAGCAGCGGACAGCCTTACAATGAGCAGTTCTTC

D gene: NA
J gene: TRBJ1-1
clone size: NA
V gene: TRBV19
CDR3 length: 14
CDR3 protein: CASSPHLGNTEAFF
CDR3 DNA: TGTGCCAGTAGTCCGCATTTGGGGAACACTGAAGCTTTCTTT

D gene: NA
J gene: TRBJ2-1
clone size: NA
V gene: TRBV4-1
CDR3 length: 13
CDR3 protein: CASSQGEVGEQFF
CDR3 DNA: TGCGCCAGCAGCCAAGGGGAAGTTGGTGAGCAGTTCTTC

D gene: NA
J gene: TRBJ2-5
clone size: NA
V gene: TRBV4-1
CDR3 length: 15
CDR3 protein: CASSQDPQGWETQYF
CDR3 DNA: TGCGCCAGCAGCCAAGATCCGCAGGGGTGGGAGACCCAGTACTTC

D gene: NA
J gene: TRBJ2-5
clone size: NA
V gene: TRBV19
CDR3 length: 12
CDR3 protein: CASSSGVETQYF
CDR3 DNA: TGTGCCAGTAGTAGTGGGGTAGAGACCCAGTACTTC

D gene: NA
J gene: TRBJ2-5
clone size: NA
V gene: TRBV11-2
CDR3 length: 13
CDR3 protein: CASSFGYQETQYF
CDR3 DNA: TGTGCCAGCAGCTTCGGGTACCAAGAGACCCAGTACTTC

D gene: TRBD2
J gene: TRBJ2-1
clone size: NA
V gene: TRBV11-3
CDR3 length: 14
CDR3 protein: CASSASGSYNEQFF
CDR3 DNA: TGTGCCAGCAGTGCTAGCGGCTCCTACAATGAGCAGTTCTTC

D gene: NA
J gene: TRBJ2-5
clone size: NA
V gene: TRBV29-1
CDR3 length: 15
CDR3 protein: CSVEEWMGTTETQYF
CDR3 DNA: TGCAGCGTTGAAGAGTGGATGGGGACGACGGAGACCCAGTACTTC

D gene: TRBD2
J gene: TRBJ2-1
clone size: NA
V gene: TRBV2
CDR3 length: 15
CDR3 protein: CASLIAGGSYNEQFF
CDR3 DNA: TGTGCCAGCTTGATAGCGGGAGGTTCCTACAATGAGCAGTTCTTC

D gene: TRBD1
J gene: TRBJ1-1
clone size: NA
V gene: TRBV9
CDR3 length: 15
CDR3 protein: CASSKGASWNTEAFF
CDR3 DNA: TGTGCCAGCAGCAAGGGGGCCTCGTGGAACACTGAAGCTTTCTTT

D gene: TRBD2
J gene: TRBJ2-7
clone size: NA
V gene: TRBV28
CDR3 length: 14
CDR3 protein: CASSLRSGTNEQYF
CDR3 DNA: TGTGCCAGCAGTTTACGCAGCGGGACCAACGAGCAGTACTTC

D gene: TRBD2
J gene: TRBJ2-7
clone size: NA
V gene: TRBV29-1
CDR3 length: 16
CDR3 protein: CSVGGLAGVGTYEQYF
CDR3 DNA: TGCAGCGTTGGAGGGCTAGCGGGGGTAGGAACCTACGAGCAGTACTTC

D gene: NA
J gene: TRBJ1-5
clone size: NA
V gene: TRBV28
CDR3 length: 14
CDR3 protein: CASSAGFSDQPQHF
CDR3 DNA: TGTGCCAGCAGTGCAGGGTTTAGCGATCAGCCCCAGCATTTT

D gene: NA
J gene: TRBJ2-5
clone size: NA
V gene: TRBV27
CDR3 length: 14
CDR3 protein: CASSPTPRSETQYF
CDR3 DNA: TGTGCCAGCAGTCCCACCCCCAGGTCCGAGACCCAGTACTTC

D gene: NA
J gene: TRBJ1-4
clone size: NA
V gene: TRBV28
CDR3 length: 14
CDR3 protein: CASSGGGTNEKLFF
CDR3 DNA: TGTGCCAGCAGTGGGGGGGGAACTAATGAAAAACTGTTTTTT

D gene: NA
J gene: TRBJ2-5
clone size: once
V gene: TRBV7-8
CDR3 length: 14
CDR3 protein: CASRARLDHQTQYF
CDR3 DNA: TGTGCCAGCAGAGCTCGACTGGACCATCAGACCCAGTACTTC

D gene: NA
J gene: TRBJ2-7
clone size: NA
V gene: TRBV12-2
CDR3 length: 11
CDR3 protein: CASRHPGLANF
CDR3 DNA: TGTGCAAGTCGCCATCCGGGACTAGCGAACTTC

D gene: NA
J gene: TRBJ2-3
clone size: NA
V gene: TRBV27
CDR3 length: 13
CDR3 protein: CASSSFKGDTQYF
CDR3 DNA: TGTGCCAGCAGTAGTTTTAAGGGGGATACGCAGTATTTT

D gene: NA
J gene: TRBJ2-6
clone size: NA
V gene: TRBV2
CDR3 length: 16
CDR3 protein: CASTDVTSSGANALTF
CDR3 DNA: TGTGCCAGCACGGACGTGACGTCCTCTGGGGCCAACGCCCTGACTTTC

D gene: NA
J gene: TRBJ2-7
clone size: NA
V gene: TRBV27
CDR3 length: 11
CDR3 protein: CASRDGYEQYF
CDR3 DNA: TGTGCCAGCAGGGACGGCTACGAGCAGTACTTC

D gene: TRBD2
J gene: TRBJ2-7
clone size: NA
V gene: TRBV28
CDR3 length: 15
CDR3 protein: CASSLLAGGPYEQYF
CDR3 DNA: TGTGCCAGCAGTTTGCTAGCGGGAGGGCCTTACGAGCAGTACTTC

D gene: NA
J gene: TRBJ2-1
clone size: NA
V gene: TRBV28
CDR3 length: 18
CDR3 protein: CASSLPGLGLKPYNEQFF
CDR3 DNA: TGTGCCAGCAGTTTACCCGGGCTGGGGCTCAAACCCTACAATGAGCAGTTCTTC

D gene: TRBD2
J gene: TRBJ2-3
clone size: NA
V gene: TRBV5-6
CDR3 length: 16
CDR3 protein: CASSLIAGEGVDTQYF
CDR3 DNA: TGTGCCAGCAGCTTGATAGCGGGAGAAGGTGTAGATACGCAGTATTTT

D gene: NA
J gene: TRBJ2-7
clone size: NA
V gene: TRBV7-8
CDR3 length: 14
CDR3 protein: CASTPGAVSYEQYF
CDR3 DNA: TGTGCCAGCACCCCGGGCGCCGTCTCCTACGAGCAGTACTTC

D gene: TRBD2
J gene: TRBJ2-3
clone size: once
V gene: TRBV13
CDR3 length: 15
CDR3 protein: CASSLDEREADTQYF
CDR3 DNA: TGTGCCAGCAGCTTAGACGAGCGGGAGGCAGATACGCAGTATTTT

D gene: TRBD2
J gene: TRBJ2-7
clone size: NA
V gene: TRBV30
CDR3 length: 13
CDR3 protein: CAWSVGGGAEQYF
CDR3 DNA: TGTGCCTGGAGTGTGGGGGGAGGGGCCGAGCAGTACTTC

D gene: TRBD2
J gene: TRBJ2-7
clone size: NA
V gene: TRBV4-2
CDR3 length: 18
CDR3 protein: CASSQGLAGVRSSYEQYF
CDR3 DNA: TGTGCCAGCAGCCAAGGACTAGCGGGTGTGAGGAGCTCCTACGAGCAGTACTTC

D gene: TRBD1
J gene: TRBJ2-3
clone size: NA
V gene: TRBV10-1
CDR3 length: 16
CDR3 protein: CASSLGTGGFPDTQYF
CDR3 DNA: TGCGCCAGTTCGCTCGGGACAGGGGGATTTCCAGATACGCAGTATTTT

D gene: NA
J gene: TRBJ1-5
clone size: once
V gene: TRBV6-1
CDR3 length: 16
CDR3 protein: CASSEGLPAGNQPQHF
CDR3 DNA: TGTGCCAGCAGTGAAGGCCTCCCCGCGGGCAATCAGCCCCAGCATTTT

D gene: NA
J gene: TRBJ2-7
clone size: NA
V gene: TRBV5-1
CDR3 length: 14
CDR3 protein: CASSLDGQKYEQYF
CDR3 DNA: TGCGCCAGCAGCTTGGATGGACAGAAGTACGAGCAGTACTTC

D gene: NA
J gene: TRBJ1-4
clone size: NA
V gene: TRBV28
CDR3 length: 15
CDR3 protein: CASSFVSAANEKLFF
CDR3 DNA: TGTGCCAGCAGTTTTGTTTCGGCAGCCAATGAAAAACTGTTTTTT

D gene: NA
J gene: TRBJ2-7
clone size: once
V gene: TRBV29-1
CDR3 length: 14
CDR3 protein: CSVELAGRSYEQYF
CDR3 DNA: TGCAGCGTTGAACTAGCAGGGAGAAGCTACGAGCAGTACTTC

D gene: NA
J gene: TRBJ2-7
clone size: NA
V gene: TRBV5-4
CDR3 length: 13
CDR3 protein: CASSQGLSYEQYF
CDR3 DNA: TGTGCCAGCAGCCAAGGACTATCCTACGAGCAGTACTTC

D gene: TRBD1
J gene: TRBJ2-7
clone size: once
V gene: TRBV28
CDR3 length: 15
CDR3 protein: CASRPGQGTAYEQYF
CDR3 DNA: TGTGCCAGCAGACCCGGACAGGGAACGGCCTACGAGCAGTACTTC

D gene: NA
J gene: TRBJ1-3
clone size: NA
V gene: TRBV6-1
CDR3 length: 16
CDR3 protein: CASSGRHGSSGNTIYF
CDR3 DNA: TGTGCCAGCAGTGGCAGACACGGAAGCTCTGGAAACACCATATATTTT

D gene: NA
J gene: TRBJ1-5
clone size: NA
V gene: TRBV6-4
CDR3 length: 13
CDR3 protein: CASSQDSNQPQHF
CDR3 DNA: TGTGCCAGCAGTCAAGATAGCAATCAGCCCCAGCATTTT

D gene: NA
J gene: TRBJ2-7
clone size: once
V gene: TRBV11-2
CDR3 length: 14
CDR3 protein: CASSYSVGNHEQYF
CDR3 DNA: TGTGCCAGCAGCTATAGCGTGGGTAACCACGAGCAGTACTTC

D gene: TRBD1
J gene: TRBJ2-7
clone size: NA
V gene: TRBV29-1
CDR3 length: 12
CDR3 protein: CSVEGQGGEQYF
CDR3 DNA: TGCAGCGTTGAGGGACAGGGAGGCGAGCAGTACTTC

D gene: NA
J gene: TRBJ2-7
clone size: NA
V gene: TRBV6-1
CDR3 length: 13
CDR3 protein: CASSERTSYEQYF
CDR3 DNA: TGTGCCAGCAGTGAACGGACCTCCTACGAGCAGTACTTC

D gene: NA
J gene: TRBJ1-1
clone size: NA
V gene: TRBV6-5
CDR3 length: 15
CDR3 protein: CASSRSGLPNTEAFF
CDR3 DNA: TGTGCCAGCAGTCGATCGGGTTTACCGAACACTGAAGCTTTCTTT

D gene: NA
J gene: TRBJ2-5
clone size: NA
V gene: TRBV10-3
CDR3 length: 17
CDR3 protein: CAISESAAGETQETQYF
CDR3 DNA: TGTGCCATCAGTGAGTCGGCGGCAGGAGAAACTCAAGAGACCCAGTACTTC

D gene: TRBD1
J gene: TRBJ2-1
clone size: NA
V gene: TRBV11-2
CDR3 length: 15
CDR3 protein: CASSMGQGVDNEQFF
CDR3 DNA: TGTGCCAGCAGCATGGGACAGGGGGTTGACAATGAGCAGTTCTTC

D gene: NA
J gene: TRBJ1-4
clone size: few
V gene: TRBV7-9
CDR3 length: 14
CDR3 protein: CASSSRQHNEKLFF
CDR3 DNA: TGTGCCAGCAGCTCCCGACAGCACAATGAAAAACTGTTTTTT

D gene: NA
J gene: TRBJ1-1
clone size: NA
V gene: TRBV14
CDR3 length: 14
CDR3 protein: CASSQLGLDTEAFF
CDR3 DNA: TGTGCCAGCAGCCAACTGGGACTGGACACTGAAGCTTTCTTT

D gene: TRBD1
J gene: TRBJ1-3
clone size: NA
V gene: TRBV6-1
CDR3 length: 15
CDR3 protein: CASSEVTGGGNTIYF
CDR3 DNA: TGTGCCAGCAGTGAAGTTACAGGGGGAGGAAACACCATATATTTT

D gene: TRBD1
J gene: TRBJ2-1
clone size: NA
V gene: TRBV4-3
CDR3 length: 14
CDR3 protein: CASRDSLIGNEQFF
CDR3 DNA: TGCGCCTCTCGGGACAGCCTTATCGGGAATGAGCAGTTCTTC

D gene: TRBD2
J gene: TRBJ2-7
clone size: NA
V gene: TRBV14
CDR3 length: 14
CDR3 protein: CASSKGLVDYEQYF
CDR3 DNA: TGTGCCAGCAGCAAGGGACTAGTAGACTACGAGCAGTACTTC

D gene: TRBD1
J gene: TRBJ2-7
clone size: NA
V gene: TRBV11-2
CDR3 length: 15
CDR3 protein: CASSLGSGQGYEQYF
CDR3 DNA: TGTGCCAGCAGCTTAGGGTCGGGACAGGGGTACGAGCAGTACTTC

D gene: NA
J gene: TRBJ2-1
clone size: NA
V gene: TRBV27
CDR3 length: 12
CDR3 protein: CASSLSASEQFF
CDR3 DNA: TGTGCCAGCAGTTTATCGGCTAGTGAGCAGTTCTTC

D gene: TRBD1
J gene: TRBJ2-1
clone size: NA
V gene: TRBV28
CDR3 length: 17
CDR3 protein: CASRRPTTGSVYNEQFF
CDR3 DNA: TGTGCCAGCAGGAGGCCGACGACAGGGTCGGTGTACAATGAGCAGTTCTTC